This T cell receptor (beta chain) comes out of a study of cytomegalovirus exposure and HLA in healthy donors. General observations from the study: A list of more than 150 TCR beta chains associated with cytomegalovirus was given.

Worth noting for this clone: Its antigen remains unknown.

Trimming removed 1 base from V and 4 bases from J; junction bases left unmatched: 2. The length of the CDR3 is 15 residues. Germline CDR1 is SGHNT and CDR2 is YYREEE (reference sequence). Produced via immunoSEQ multiplex PCR; TCRdb's table is partial and in-frame only. Here the sample spans 35,000 to 50,000 clones, 92% being singletons. The donors were part of the validation cohort of some 120 subjects. That cohort was separate from the first cohort, which comprised under 750 subjects. The gene calls are TRBV5-4 and TRBJ1-6, with 7 bases aligning to TRBD1. Sample: PBMCs. This TCR was sampled from a man younger than 35 in good health and CMV-seronegative. The CDR3 DNA reads as TGTGCCAGCAGCTTGAACAGGGGTTATAATTCACCCCTCCACTTT. Protein sequence: CASSLNRGYNSPLHF.